The clone carrying this T cell receptor beta chain occurred once. Its target is unknown. Using immunoSEQ multiplex PCR, the repertoire was profiled, and TCRdb retains in-frame clones only, with some absent. This sample carries under 25,000 clones, around 97% of them seen once, and the ten largest clones take around 0.14%. These data are taken from a study of monozygotic twins with cystic fibrosis. The wider study: Around 3 micrograms of fragmented DNA underwent approximately 15 PCR cycles for library preparation. General study points: V usage most resembled the co-twin in 13 of 16 pairs. The repertoire was suggested to be naive-dominated, clonality median about 0.0094. No link emerged between shared CDR3 counts and age, concordance or severity.

This CDR3 comprises 13 residues. Germline V CDR1 and CDR2: MGHRA, YSYEKL. The ends lost 1 base at V and 5 bases at J; junction bases unmatched: 2. V is TRBV4-1 and J is TRBJ2-7, with 7 nucleotides matching TRBD1. The sample consisted of blood. This receptor was obtained from a girl between 10 and 17 years old with cystic fibrosis. The CDR3 reads CASSQGTGDEQYF. The CDR3 DNA is TGCGCCAGCAGCCAAGGTACAGGGGACGAGCAGTACTTC.